One and the same sample provided the 19 T cell receptor beta chains below, sequenced in a study of cytotoxic CD8 clonotypes in ibrutinib-treated CLL. Using immunoSEQ multiplex PCR, the repertoire was profiled, and TCRdb retains in-frame clones only, with some absent. The sample lists approximately 91,000 clones, roughly three quarters occurring once. The material was PBMCs, obtained after 12 months of ibrutinib treatment. The receptors were sampled from a human donor with chronic lymphocytic leukemia.

The chain uses TRBV7-2 and TRBJ1-2, with D uncertain. Germline loops: CDR1 SGHTA, CDR2 FQGNSA. The CDR3 has 12 amino acids. V lost 2 bases, J lost 4 bases, and 5 bases lay in between. For the CDR3, the DNA is TGTGCCAGCAGCTTAAGGGCCTATGGCTACACCTTC. This codes for CASSLRAYGYTF.

This chain links TRBV27 with TRBJ2-3; the match to TRBD2 covers 8 bases. The length of the CDR3 is 14 residues. With V trimmed by 4 bases and J by 4 bases, 4 bases remained unmatched. Germline lookup yields CDR1 MNHEY and CDR2 SMNVEV (reference sequence). The CDR3 loop is CASSSWTSPDTQYF. CDR3 DNA sequence: TGTGCCAGCAGTTCCTGGACTAGCCCAGATACGCAGTATTTT.

The J gene is TRBJ2-3, the V gene TRBV28, with 7 nucleotides matching TRBD1. Germline trimming cut 6 bases from V and 4 bases from J; bases unmatched to any gene: 13. Germline V gene data show CDR1 as MDHEN and CDR2 as SYDVKM. The CDR3 has 16 amino acids. The CDR3 sequence is CASRPPTGSQPDTQYF. CDR3 sequence (DNA): TGTGCCAGCAGGCCCCCGACAGGGAGTCAACCAGATACGCAGTATTTT.

The rearrangement joins TRBV7-2 to TRBJ1-2; weak D call: TRBD1 (5 bases). V was shortened by 5 bases and J by 6 bases, with 16 bases between the two germline ends. Germline CDR1 SGHTA, CDR2 FQGNSA. The CDR3 has 14 residues. CDR3 loop: CASSQPPGGDGYTF. The CDR3 bases are TGTGCCAGCAGCCAGCCCCCCGGGGGTGATGGCTACACCTTC. The complete variable domain, with remaining parts taken from reference TRBV7-2 and TRBJ1-2, reads GAGVSQSPSNKVTEKGKDVELRCDPISGHTALYWYRQSLGQGLEFLIYFQGNSAPDKSGLPSDRFSAERTGGSVSTLTIQRTQQEDSAVYLCASSQPPGGDGYTFGSGTRLTVV.

The rearrangement links TRBV18 to TRBJ1-3; 8 nucleotides agree with TRBD1. Germline CDR1 and CDR2: KGHSH and LQKENI. CDR3 length equals 16 residues. Trimming removed 3 bases from V and 0 bases from J; junction bases left unmatched: 4. The CDR3 bases are TGTGCCAGCTCACCGGGACAGGCGAACTCTGGAAACACCATATATTTT. Amino acids: CASSPGQANSGNTIYF.

The chain carries TRBV19 and TRBJ1-4; D might be TRBD1 (6 bases). The CDR3 is made up of 14 amino acids. The germline V and J ends were trimmed by 3 bases and 7 bases, with 12 bases remaining between them. CDR1 LNHDA and CDR2 SQIVND come from the germline V gene (reference sequence). The CDR3 DNA reads as TGTGCCAGTAGTATCTGGGGGGCGCCTGAAAAACTGTTTTTT. This gives the protein CASSIWGAPEKLFF.

The V and J genes are TRBV6-1 and TRBJ2-7; possible D gene TRBD1, 7 bases. Germline V lookup: CDR1 MNHNS, CDR2 SASEGT. This CDR3 is built from 14 residues. V was pared by 4 bases and J by 4 bases, with 14 bases between. CDR3 nucleotide sequence: TGTGCCAGCAGTGGCGGGACAGCCTCATACGAGCAGTACTTC. The encoded protein is CASSGGTASYEQYF.

The chain joins TRBV6-5 to TRBJ2-7; 12 bases line up with TRBD1. V shed 0 bases, J shed 6 bases, and the junction held 6 bases outside the gene matches. The germline V gene encodes CDR1 MNHEY and CDR2 SVGAGI. The CDR3 has 16 residues. The CDR3 sequence is CASSYSMGTGGVEQYF. CDR3 in DNA: TGTGCCAGCAGTTACTCCATGGGGACAGGGGGCGTCGAGCAGTACTTC.

The chain carries TRBV29-1 and TRBJ2-7; D is possibly TRBD1 or TRBD2 (6 bases each). CDR1 SQVTM and CDR2 ANQGSEA come from the germline V gene. The germline V and J ends were trimmed by 6 bases and 3 bases, with 9 bases remaining between them. The CDR3 has 11 residues. This CDR3 reads CSVGGYYEQYF. The CDR3 bases are TGCAGCGTGGGGGGCTACTACGAGCAGTACTTC.

The chain links TRBV7-9 to TRBJ2-5; 8 nucleotides match TRBD1. CDR3 length: 14 residues. The germline gives CDR1 SEHNR, CDR2 FQNEAQ (reference sequence). Losses at the gene ends were 5 bases for V and 5 bases for J; bases not matched to a gene: 7. CDR3 sequence: CASSPGTGGETQYF. The CDR3 bases are TGTGCCAGCAGCCCCGGGACAGGAGGGGAGACCCAGTACTTC.

The chain links TRBV6-1 to TRBJ1-3; D is ambiguous. The V end lost 0 bases, the J end lost 7 bases, and 7 bases lay between the germline ends. CDR1 MNHNS and CDR2 SASEGT come from the germline V gene. The CDR3 contains 13 residues. CDR3: CASSEAVGNTIYF. CDR3 DNA: TGTGCCAGCAGTGAAGCGGTGGGGAACACCATATATTTT.

This clone was seen just once. This CDR3 reads CASSPGTSWETQYF. CDR3 nucleotide sequence: TGTGCCAGCAGCCCCGGGACTAGCTGGGAGACCCAGTACTTC. This chain links TRBV2 with TRBJ2-7; TRBD2 matches at 9 bases. The closer fit of TRBJ2-5 to the DNA end suggests the J call may be wrong. The CDR3 has 14 amino acids. The germline gives CDR1 SNHLY, CDR2 FYNNEI.

This chain connects TRBV19 to TRBJ2-7; 8 bases are a match to TRBD2. J was trimmed by 4 bases and V by 6 bases; bases with no gene match: 5. The CDR3 totals 13 residues. Germline V CDR1 and CDR2: LNHDA, SQIVND (reference sequence). The chain's CDR3 is CASSGRAWYEQYF. The DNA of the CDR3 is TGTGCCAGTAGCGGGAGGGCCTGGTACGAGCAGTACTTC.

The V and J genes are TRBV30 and TRBJ1-5; D possibly corresponds to TRBD1 (5 bases). Trimming shortened V by 5 bases and J by 5 bases, and 13 bases separated the two germline ends. Germline-derived CDR1 and CDR2 are GTSNPN and SVGIG (reference sequence). This CDR3 is built from 13 residues. Written as DNA, the CDR3 is TGTGCCTGGGGGGGGGAGGAGGATCAGCCCCAGCATTTT. It translates to CAWGGEEDQPQHF.

This clone was observed a few times. The chain is built from TRBV29-1 and TRBJ1-3; weak D call: TRBD1 (5 bases). Trimming took 6 bases from V and 0 from J, leaving 15 bases between them. Germline V gives CDR1 SQVTM, CDR2 ANQGSEA. The CDR3 consists of 15 residues. The CDR3 loop reads CSVQPVTGSGNTIYF. The CDR3 DNA reads TGCAGCGTGCAGCCCGTCACAGGCTCTGGAAACACCATATATTTT.

This chain joins TRBV7-6 and TRBJ2-2; D unclear. The CDR3 has 15 residues. The germline CDR1 and CDR2 sequences are SGHVS and FNYEAQ. V was clipped by 1 base and J by 0 bases, with 6 bases between them. CDR3 sequence reads: CASSLVVTNTGELFF. The DNA of the CDR3 is TGTGCCAGCAGCTTAGTAGTAACGAACACCGGGGAGCTGTTTTTT.

This clone was seen once. The rearrangement joins TRBV27 to TRBJ2-7; 11 bases are shared with TRBD2. V dropped 4 bases and J dropped 5; count of bases not matched to a gene: 10. Germline CDR1 is MNHEY and CDR2 is SMNVEV (reference sequence). The CDR3 covers 16 residues. The CDR3 DNA reads as TGTGCCAGCAGTTCTCTTCGACTAGCGGGGACCCACGAGCAGTACTTC. Translation: CASSSLRLAGTHEQYF.

The chain employs TRBV6-1 and TRBJ1-2; D uncertain. Germline V CDR1 and CDR2: MNHNS, SASEGT. The V end lost 3 bases, the J end lost 5 bases, and 4 bases lay between the germline ends. The CDR3 totals 11 residues. The CDR3 spells CASSDRYGYTF. DNA of the CDR3: TGTGCCAGCAGTGATCGGTATGGCTACACCTTC.

This CDR3 reads CASSLRRVASGANVLTF. CDR3 DNA sequence: TGTGCCAGCAGCTTACGGAGGGTGGCCTCTGGGGCCAACGTCCTGACTTTC. This chain joins TRBV7-9 and TRBJ2-6, with D perhaps matching TRBD2 (6 bases). The CDR3 totals 17 residues. V was trimmed by 2 bases and J by 0 bases, leaving 11 bases between them. Germline V lookup: CDR1 SEHNR, CDR2 FQNEAQ (reference sequence).